This T cell receptor beta chain was observed in a study of blood T cell repertoires in COVID-19. Study summary: Some COVID-19 samples were acute and others convalescent; all came from the United States, Italy and Spain. From T cells, B-cell-depleted T cells, or PBMCs came the material, which was cDNA or gDNA.

V shed 4 bases and J 6 bases; nucleotides not matched to a gene: 4. The CDR3 contains 13 residues. This clone was counted a few times. Original analysis: Estimation of nucleated cell counts was performed using reference gene primer amplification. The protocol was immunoSEQ multiplex PCR, while the TCRdb copy is restricted to in-frame clones and leaves out a portion. V and J calls and clone size are copied from that table; D and trimming were computed from the DNA. Of roughly 80,000 clones listed, around 82% are singletons. V and J are TRBV5-3 and TRBJ1-5; the match to TRBD1 covers 7 bases. TRBV5-3 is marked as an open reading frame, function uncertain. The clonotype was recovered from a human donor in a cohort sampled during active COVID-19. The sample consisted of peripheral blood. In DNA, the CDR3 is TGTGCCAGAAGCACTCAGGGGGGTCAGCCCCAGCATTTT. Translating it yields CARSTQGGQPQHF.